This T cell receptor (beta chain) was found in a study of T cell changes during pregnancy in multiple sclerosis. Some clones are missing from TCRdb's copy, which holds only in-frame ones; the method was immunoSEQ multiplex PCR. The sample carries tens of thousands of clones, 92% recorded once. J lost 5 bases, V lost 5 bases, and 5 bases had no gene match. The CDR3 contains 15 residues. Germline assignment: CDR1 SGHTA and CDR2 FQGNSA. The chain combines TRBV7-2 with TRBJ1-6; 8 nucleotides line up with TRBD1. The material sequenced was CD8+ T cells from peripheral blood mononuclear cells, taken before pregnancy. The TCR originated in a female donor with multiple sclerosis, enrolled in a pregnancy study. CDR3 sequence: CASSPDRGDNSPLHF. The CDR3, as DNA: TGTGCCAGCAGCCCAGACAGGGGAGATAATTCACCCCTCCACTTT. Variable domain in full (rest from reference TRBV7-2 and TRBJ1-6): GAGVSQSPSNKVTEKGKDVELRCDPISGHTALYWYRQSLGQGLEFLIYFQGNSAPDKSGLPSDRFSAERTGGSVSTLTIQRTQQEDSAVYLCASSPDRGDNSPLHFGNGTRLTVT.